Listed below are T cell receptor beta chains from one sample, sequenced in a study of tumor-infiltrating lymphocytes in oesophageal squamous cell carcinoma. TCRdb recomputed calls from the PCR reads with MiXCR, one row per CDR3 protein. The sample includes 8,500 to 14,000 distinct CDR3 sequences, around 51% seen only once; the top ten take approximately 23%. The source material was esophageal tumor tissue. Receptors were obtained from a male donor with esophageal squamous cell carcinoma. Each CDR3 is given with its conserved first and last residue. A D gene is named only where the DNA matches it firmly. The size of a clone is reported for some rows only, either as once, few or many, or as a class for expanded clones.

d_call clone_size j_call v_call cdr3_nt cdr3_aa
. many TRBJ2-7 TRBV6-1 TGTGCCAGCAGCCGGGCGGGGACCTACGAGCAGTACTTC CASSRAGTYEQYF
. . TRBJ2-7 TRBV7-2 TGTGCCAGCAGCTTAGGGCCGCGGGCCTACGAGCAGTACTTC CASSLGPRAYEQYF
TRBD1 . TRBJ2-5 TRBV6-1 TGTGCCAGCAGTCGACAGGGACAAGAGACCCAGTACTTC CASSRQGQETQYF
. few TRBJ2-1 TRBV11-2 TGTGCCAGCAGCATCCGGCCGCGAGACAATGAGCAGTTCTTC CASSIRPRDNEQFF
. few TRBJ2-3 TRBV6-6 TGTGCCAGCGGACTAGGGGGCCGAGCAGATACGCAGTATTTT CASGLGGRADTQYF
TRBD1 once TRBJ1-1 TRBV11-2 TGTGCCAGCAGCTTGATGGGACAGGCGAACACTGAAGCTTTCTTT CASSLMGQANTEAFF
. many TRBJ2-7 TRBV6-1 TGTGCCAGCAGCGCACTGGAGGGAGTTGGCGCCTACGAGCAGTACTTC CASSALEGVGAYEQYF
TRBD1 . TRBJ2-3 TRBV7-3 TGTGCCAGCAGCTTAACCGGGACAGGGGGCACAGATACGCAGTATTTT CASSLTGTGGTDTQYF
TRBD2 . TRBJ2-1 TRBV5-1 TGCGCCAGCAGCTTGGGACTAGCGGGGGTGGATGAGCAGTTCTTC CASSLGLAGVDEQFF
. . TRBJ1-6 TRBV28 TGTGCCAGCAGTTTCGGGTGGAACTTTAATTCACCCCTCCACTTT CASSFGWNFNSPLHF
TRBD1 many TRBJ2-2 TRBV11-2 TGTGCCAGCAGCCCTAGACAGGGTGGGGACAGGGCCGTGGAGCTGTTTTTT CASSPRQGGDRAVELFF
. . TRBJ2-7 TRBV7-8 TGTGCCAGCAGAGCCGACAGGTCCTACGAGCAGTACTTC CASRADRSYEQYF
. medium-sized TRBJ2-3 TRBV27 TGTGCCAGCAGTCCGGGACGAATGAGGTCAGGTACGCAGTATTTT CASSPGRMRSGTQYF
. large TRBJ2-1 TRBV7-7 TGTGCTAGCAGCTTCCCCGGGAAAAATGAGCAGTTCTTC CASSFPGKNEQFF
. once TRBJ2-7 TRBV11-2 TGTGCCAGCAGCTTAGGTGGGGCCGGCTCACCCCTCCACTTC CASSLGGAGSPLHF
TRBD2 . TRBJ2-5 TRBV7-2 TGTGCCAGCAGCTTAGCCGGGACTAGCGGCCAAGAGACCCAGTACTTC CASSLAGTSGQETQYF
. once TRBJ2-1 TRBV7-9 TGTGCCAGCAGCTTACCGGGAGCTTACAATGAGCAGTTCTTC CASSLPGAYNEQFF
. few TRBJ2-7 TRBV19 TGTGCCAGTAGTGCCAACCCTCTAGCGTTCTACGAGCAGTACTTC CASSANPLAFYEQYF
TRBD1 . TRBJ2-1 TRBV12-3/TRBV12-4 TGTGCCAGCAGAGGACAGGGGAATTCCTACAATGAGCAGTTCTTC CASRGQGNSYNEQFF
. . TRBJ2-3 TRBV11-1 TGTGCCAGCAACCTACAGACCACCACAGATACGCAGTATTTT CASNLQTTTDTQYF
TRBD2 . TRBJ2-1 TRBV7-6 TGTGCCAGCAGCTATACTAGCGGGGGGTGGTCCTACAATGAGCAGTTCTTC CASSYTSGGWSYNEQFF
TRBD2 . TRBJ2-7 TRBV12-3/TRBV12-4 TGTGCCAGCAGGCAGGGACTAGCGGGAGGCTACGAGCAGTACTTC CASRQGLAGGYEQYF
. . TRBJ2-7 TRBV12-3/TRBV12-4 TGTGCCAGCAGTGGGACTTTCTCCTACGAGCAGTACTTC CASSGTFSYEQYF
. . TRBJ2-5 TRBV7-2 TGTGCCAGCAGCCCTGCATGGGCCCGCCAAGAGACCCAGTACTTC CASSPAWARQETQYF
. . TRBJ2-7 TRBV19 TGTGCCAGTAGTCTGAGGATTACCTCCTACGAGCAGTACTTC CASSLRITSYEQYF
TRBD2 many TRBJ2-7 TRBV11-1 TGTGCCAGCAGCTTGACTAGCGGGATTTACGAGCAGTACTTC CASSLTSGIYEQYF
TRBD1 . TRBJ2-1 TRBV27 TGTGCCAGCAGCCTAGGAGGACAGGCGTTCTACAATGAGCAGTTCTTC CASSLGGQAFYNEQFF
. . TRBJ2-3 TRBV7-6 TGTGCCAGCAGCTTAGGACGGATCCGGGCGGGGTCCACAGATACGCAGTATTTT CASSLGRIRAGSTDTQYF
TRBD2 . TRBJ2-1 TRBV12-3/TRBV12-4 TGTGCCAGCAGTCCCTTTAGCGGGAGGGACAATGAGCAGTTCTTC CASSPFSGRDNEQFF
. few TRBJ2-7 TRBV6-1 TGTGCCAGCAGTACCTACCAGGGCTACGAGCAGTACTTC CASSTYQGYEQYF
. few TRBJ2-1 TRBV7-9 TGTGCCAGCAGCCCACAGACAGCGCCGAATGAGCAGTTCTTC CASSPQTAPNEQFF
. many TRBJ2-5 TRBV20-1 TGCAGTGCTAGCCCTACAGGGGAGACCCAGTACTTC CSASPTGETQYF
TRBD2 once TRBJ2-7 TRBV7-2 TGTGCCAGCAGCTTATCCGGGACTAGCGGGGGGGAGCAGTACTTC CASSLSGTSGGEQYF
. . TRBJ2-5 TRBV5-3 TGTGCCAGCAGCTTGGCCGGGGAGACCCAGTACTTC CASSLAGETQYF
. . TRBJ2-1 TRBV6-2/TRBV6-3 TGTGCCAGCACCCAATACAATGAGCAGTTCTTC CASTQYNEQFF
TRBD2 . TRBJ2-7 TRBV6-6 TGTGCCAGCAGTGCGGGAGGGGGATACGAGCAGTACTTC CASSAGGGYEQYF
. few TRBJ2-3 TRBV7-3 TGTGCCAGCAGCTTACCCCGGACCAGCGAGTTTTTAGATACGCAGTATTTT CASSLPRTSEFLDTQYF
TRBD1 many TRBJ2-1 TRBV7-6 TGTGCCAGCAGCCAGGGGGACCTCAATGAGCAGTTCTTC CASSQGDLNEQFF
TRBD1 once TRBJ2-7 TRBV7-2 TGTGCCAGCAGCCCCGGGACAGGGGGCGGAATATCGCAGTACTTC CASSPGTGGGISQYF
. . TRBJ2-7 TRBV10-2 TGCGCCAGCAGTGGGAATTCAAGCGGGCGCCGATCCTACGAGCAGTACTTC CASSGNSSGRRSYEQYF
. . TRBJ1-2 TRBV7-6 TGTGCCAGCAGCTTAGCACCGGGACGGACCTCCTATGGCTACACCTTC CASSLAPGRTSYGYTF
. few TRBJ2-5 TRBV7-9 TGTGCCATAGAGGGTCGTGGAGAGACCCAGTACTTC CAIEGRGETQYF
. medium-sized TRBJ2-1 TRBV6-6 TGTGCCAGCAGTTACTCAATTTACAATGAGCAGTTCTTC CASSYSIYNEQFF
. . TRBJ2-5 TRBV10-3 TGTGCCATCAGTGGGGGGGAGTGGGGAGGTGAGCAGTACTTC CAISGGEWGGEQYF
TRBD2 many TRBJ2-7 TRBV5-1 TGCGCCAGCAGCTTACCAAGAGCGGGAGGGTCTTACGAGCAGTACTTC CASSLPRAGGSYEQYF
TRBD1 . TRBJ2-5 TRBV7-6 TGTGCTAGCAGCCGCGGACAGGGGGCGATGGAGACCCAGTACTTC CASSRGQGAMETQYF
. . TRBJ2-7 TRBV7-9 TGTGCCAGCAGCTTAGCTAGTAGGTACGAGCAGTACTTC CASSLASRYEQYF
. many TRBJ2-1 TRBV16 TGTGCCAGCAGCCAATCCCCCGCTGAGCAGTTCTTC CASSQSPAEQFF
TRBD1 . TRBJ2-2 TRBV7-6 TGTGCCAGCAGCCTACAGGGGCGGAACACCGGGGAGCTGTTTTTT CASSLQGRNTGELFF
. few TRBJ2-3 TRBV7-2 TGTGCCAGCAGCTTGGCGGGGCGAGGTAGCACAGATACGCAGTATTTT CASSLAGRGSTDTQYF
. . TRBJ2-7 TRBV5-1 TGCGCCAGCAGCTTTAGCGGTTCCTACGAGCAGTACTTC CASSFSGSYEQYF
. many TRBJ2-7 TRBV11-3 TGTGCCAGCAGCTTAGATGTCGAGCGGTCCTACGAGCAGTACTTC CASSLDVERSYEQYF
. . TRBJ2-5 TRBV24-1 TGTGCCACCAGTGAAGGCCACCAAGAGACCCAGTACTTC CATSEGHQETQYF
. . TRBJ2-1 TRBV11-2 TGTGCCAGCAGCTTAATGGCAGGGGTAAATTCACCCCTCCACTTC CASSLMAGVNSPLHF
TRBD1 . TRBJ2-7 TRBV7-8 TGTGCCAGCAGTTCGGACAGGGACGGTGAGCAGTACTTC CASSSDRDGEQYF